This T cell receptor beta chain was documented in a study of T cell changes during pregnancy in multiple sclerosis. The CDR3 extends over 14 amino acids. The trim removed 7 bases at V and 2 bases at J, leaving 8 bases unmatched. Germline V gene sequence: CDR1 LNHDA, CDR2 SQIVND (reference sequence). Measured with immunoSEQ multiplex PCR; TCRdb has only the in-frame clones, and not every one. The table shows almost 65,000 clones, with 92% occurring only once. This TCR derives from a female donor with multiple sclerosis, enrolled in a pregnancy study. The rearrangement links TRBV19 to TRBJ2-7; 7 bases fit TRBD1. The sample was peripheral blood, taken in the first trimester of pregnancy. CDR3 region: CASTQTGTTYEQYF. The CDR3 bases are TGTGCCAGTACCCAGACAGGGACCACCTACGAGCAGTACTTC.